The following is a T cell receptor (beta chain) sequence with its context. Its antigen has not been determined. The junction departs from the called germline gene at one end, perhaps through a read error. Other nucleotide sequences in the sample specify the same CDR3. The record originates from a study of cytomegalovirus exposure and HLA in healthy donors (dated 2017 in TCRdb). Study-level background: An earlier analysis of approximately 550 of the donors reported approximately 300 Gb of sequence data and approximately 110 million unique TCR beta sequences from about 200 million T cells. The study was designed to test whether signatures of past pathogen exposure could be identified by cataloging public T cell receptors. An earlier analysis of 587 of the donors used high-throughput TCR beta sequencing to judge whether each TCR beta V gene segment behaved as functional or pseudogenic. High-throughput TCR immunosequencing, statistical association of individual TCRs with disease status, and machine learning were combined to predict cytomegalovirus infection status. In a later analysis, previously published TCR beta repertoires from 500 to 750 donors were re-analyzed and high-resolution HLA genotyping was added so that TCR occurrence patterns could be studied. All discovery cohort repertoires had been generated using a single sequencing platform. The number of donors typed differed by locus, with roughly 620-630 for A, B, C, DRB1 and DQB1, around 560 for DQA1, over 600 for DPA1, and 450 to 480 for DPB1. In addition to the first cohort of 666 subjects, a separate validation cohort of 120 different subjects was used. The T cell repertoires of 700 or so subjects were profiled by immunosequencing and related to cytomegalovirus serostatus. Donor age, sex, ethnicity and CMV serostatus were collected together with the repertoire data. The later analysis used no new phenotypic data to find candidate immune exposures, relying instead on TCR beta sequences and their occurrence across donors. Genome-wide SNP genotypes for about 65% of the 666 donors were used in a later genetic analysis, which treated that subset as a discovery cohort. HLA typing covered class I and class II loci at four-digit resolution. Five DR-DQ haplotypes were treated as single units for association and clustering because of strong linkage in the cohort. An early release that covered about 600 HLA-typed donors contained about 290 gigabases of sequencing data and 65 million to 100 million unique TCR sequences. Of the 300 to 450 genotyped donors, 70% to 90% were placed in the genetic ancestry cluster associated with self-reported Caucasian donors. On average, around 230,000 unique TCR beta nucleotide sequences were sequenced per donor among about 400 genotyped donors of the cohort, with about 19% of those sequences being non-productive.

CDR1 and CDR2 are drawn from the germline V gene (reference sequence): SSHAT, FNYEAQ. Its CDR3 holds 13 amino acids, cysteine through phenylalanine. The kept DNA is CDR3 alone, 39 bases in frame from the first base. Paper-wide results and their limitations: Most TCR sequences were seen in very few donors, while some public TCRs were found in many individuals. It was suggested by the authors that the approach could potentially be generalized to other disease states and immunological phenotypes. A further reported finding was that TCR beta sequences accurately predicted the HLA-A and HLA-B alleles for most subjects in the first cohort. When HLA alleles, especially DR and DQ, strongly co-occurred, attributing TCR associations to individual alleles was difficult. In the study, approximately 160 TCR beta chains were listed as associated with cytomegalovirus. Some IMGT-functional V segments, including TRBV6-2 and TRBV6-3, could not be distinguished by the 87-base-pair reads and were therefore excluded. The sequencing pipeline was judged likely to have produced a cluster of highly shared sequence variants as a technical artifact. In an earlier analysis of 587 of the donors, most TCR beta V segments appeared in productive rearrangements about 87% or about 30% of the time, broadly matching IMGT annotations. A later analysis reported that several top co-occurrence clusters appeared linked to parvovirus B19, influenza, CMV and Epstein-Barr virus. The classifier was reported to diagnose cytomegalovirus status with high specificity and sensitivity in both the original cohort and the validation cohort. In a later analysis, HLA-associated TCR beta chains were found to be more clonally expanded and to have lower generation probabilities than equally common non-associated chains. The earlier analysis of 587 of the donors excluded roughly 16 rarely observed V segments, including chromosome 9 orphons, because counts were too low. According to a later genetic analysis, donors in an Asian-associated ancestry cluster had fewer N-insertions in productive TCRs than the roughly 700-donor mean. Correlated functional status among segregating V segments might be attributable to linkage disequilibrium, but an unknown experimental factor could not be ruled out. A later analysis found that TCR association rates varied across HLA loci, with DRB1 alleles showing the most associated TCRs and HLA-C alleles the fewest. Presence/absence analyses assumed roughly uniform sequencing depth across donors, an assumption that may not hold. Most CMV-associated TCR beta chains appeared to be HLA-restricted in a later analysis, and the HLA associations seemed to be driven largely by CMV exposure. This cohort had only TCR beta chains sequenced, and the lack of alpha or paired-chain data limited which features could be detected. HLA typing was unavailable for some donors at each locus, so association tests used only the typed subset. For the cohort, immune exposure information was limited to CMV serostatus. A few of the identified cytomegalovirus-associated TCR beta chains were confirmed in vitro to be specific for cytomegalovirus antigens. At a false discovery rate of 0.05, a later analysis linked 16,000 or so TCR beta sequences to specific HLA alleles. An association between a missense DCLRE1C variant and V-gene and J-gene trimming of TCR beta chains was found in a later genetic analysis and replicated in an independent cohort.

In total, over 600 healthy bone marrow donors made up the cohort. Cohort members were all nominally healthy when sampled, although unrecorded immune exposures were likely present. The donor was CMV seropositive and was included in the group of 250 to 300 seropositive cohort members. A peripheral blood sample was provided by each donor, and peripheral blood mononuclear cells were used for TCR beta sequencing. Genomic DNA extraction from the blood cell samples was performed with the Qiagen DNeasy Blood Extraction Kit. Library method: the immunoSEQ multiplex PCR assay. A mixture of 60 forward primers for TCR Vbeta segments and 13 reverse primers for TCR Jbeta segments was used in the multiplex PCR. The CDR3 region of rearranged TCR beta genes was amplified from genomic DNA by a multiplex PCR assay. On the Illumina HiSeq System, the amplified TCR beta libraries were sequenced as 87-base-pair reads. The study's own analysis went as follows. A later analysis tallied about 77 million unique TCR beta chains across the 550 to 850 repertoires, and about 12 million of those chains were shared by two or more donors. Raw reads were error-corrected and collapsed into unique sequences with a nearest-neighbor algorithm that merged closely related sequences to remove PCR and sequencing errors. Alignment of CDR3 sequences to IMGT reference sequences was used to assign V, D and J gene segments. For a sequence to be retained, a match of at least six nucleotides was required to both a V gene segment and a J gene segment. A rearrangement was called productive if the CDR3 had no stop codons and remained in frame with V and J, and every other rearrangement was called non-productive. CDR3 was defined according to IMGT convention as the region running from the second conserved V-encoded cysteine to the conserved J-encoded phenylalanine. Sequences without an unambiguous match to a single V gene segment were excluded from the earlier analysis of about 640 of the donors. In an earlier analysis of roughly 600 of the donors, a V segment was called functional when productive rearrangements were above 56.7%, and segregating when the standard deviation between donors exceeded 5%. A statistical classification framework was built for diagnosing cytomegalovirus status from the catalog of TCR beta chain sequences. In a later analysis, TCR nucleotide sequences were compared against IMGT/GENE-DB human TR gene sequences so that V and J genes could be assigned. Using the TCRdist pipeline, a later analysis assigned CDR3 sequences along with most-parsimonious VDJ recombination scenarios. In a later analysis, each TCR beta chain was defined by its CDR3 amino acid sequence together with its V-gene family, and reads lacking a unique V-gene family were excluded. In a later analysis, 500 to 700 highly shared, low-generation-probability nucleotide sequences were removed to address suspected cross-contamination and a sequencing artifact. In a later analysis, a clonal expansion index for each public chain was calculated from normalized within-repertoire ranks of inferred template counts. Generation probabilities in a later analysis came from a VDJ recombination model fitted to out-of-frame rearrangements, and those results were checked against IGoR. A later analysis scored TCR-TCR, TCR-HLA and TCR-CMV co-occurrence with hypergeometric tests, applying a repertoire-size bias correction to TCR pairs. A later analysis estimated false discovery rates by permuting HLA or CMV assignments 20 times. In a later analysis, co-occurring TCRs were grouped using DBSCAN, with TCRdist sequence similarity added in when clustering inside HLA-allele-positive subsets. Co-occurrence clustering excluded repertoires with fewer than 30,000 or more than 120,000 public chains, plus five with anomalous nucleotide sharing. The source is immuneACCESS, and TCRdb retained only in-frame sequences with V and J called. Part of the clones is not carried over; for the studies checked, unresolved V genes explain less than half of this, and the remainder is unexplained. For V, J and clone size, that table is used; D and trimming come from the DNA. This sample gives over 150,000 clones in total; over 80% of them show up just once. Of the sample, about 1.4% falls within the top ten clones.

The sample consisted of PBMCs. The V and J segments used are TRBV7-7 and TRBJ2-7, with the D gene not clear enough to name. The receptor comes from a girl between 10 and 17 years old in good health and CMV-seropositive. The CDR3 reads CASSLAVSYEQYF. The nucleotide sequence is TGTGCTAGCAGCTTAGCTGTCAGCTACGAGCAGTACTTC.